These T cell receptor beta chains were read from a single sample in a study of T cells in Graves' hyperthyroidism and ophthalmopathy. TCRdb fed the multiplex PCR reads into MiXCR, producing one record per CDR3 protein. The sample has about 510,000 distinct CDR3 sequences, about 15% seen once. Sequencing input: blood. The receptors shown here come from a woman aged 40-49 years with Graves' hyperthyroidism. The CDR3 runs from the conserved cysteine through the conserved F or W. D genes are given only for firm matches. Rows may omit the clone size; those that give it use once, few, many or a size class.

J | length | D | size | V | CDR3 | DNA
TRBJ2-7 | 15 | TRBD1 | . | TRBV29-1 | CSVEGRQGTYYEQYF | TGCAGCGTTGAAGGGAGACAGGGAACTTACTACGAGCAGTACTTC
TRBJ2-6 | 18 | TRBD1 | . | TRBV28 | CASRPPDRDFSGANVLTF | TGTGCCAGCAGACCTCCAGACAGGGATTTCTCTGGGGCCAACGTCCTGACTTTC
TRBJ2-7 | 16 | TRBD2 | . | TRBV28 | CASSLPGSGSSYEQYF | TGTGCCAGCAGTCTCCCGGGTAGCGGGAGTTCTTACGAGCAGTACTTC
TRBJ2-5 | 13 | . | . | TRBV3-1 | CASSQMRGETQYF | TGTGCCAGCAGCCAAATGCGTGGGGAGACCCAGTACTTC
TRBJ2-5 | 16 | TRBD2 | many | TRBV9 | CASSVVAGGPGETQYF | TGTGCCAGCAGCGTAGTTGCGGGAGGCCCGGGGGAGACCCAGTACTTC
TRBJ2-5 | 15 | . | many | TRBV11-2 | CASSPWAGPQETQYF | TGTGCCAGCAGCCCCTGGGCAGGGCCCCAAGAGACCCAGTACTTC
TRBJ1-4 | 16 | TRBD1 | . | TRBV2 | CASSDTRTGQNEKLFF | TGTGCCAGCAGTGATACCCGGACAGGGCAAAATGAAAAACTGTTTTTT
TRBJ1-5 | 13 | . | many | TRBV28 | CASAGRNNQPQHF | TGTGCCTCTGCGGGGAGGAACAATCAGCCCCAGCATTTT
TRBJ2-1 | 18 | TRBD2 | few | TRBV7-3 | CASSTNNLLAGVGEEQFF | TGTGCCAGCAGCACAAATAACCTCCTAGCGGGAGTAGGAGAGGAGCAGTTCTTC
TRBJ2-7 | 17 | . | few | TRBV14 | CASSSSFPLGHHYEQYF | TGTGCCAGCAGCTCGTCGTTTCCGCTTGGACACCACTACGAGCAGTACTTC
TRBJ2-2 | 14 | . | many | TRBV28 | CASRRTSNTGELFF | TGTGCCAGCAGGAGGACTTCGAACACCGGGGAGCTGTTTTTT
TRBJ2-7 | 14 | TRBD1 | many | TRBV6-5 | CASSYAGGPYEQYF | TGTGCCAGCAGTTACGCAGGGGGACCCTACGAGCAGTACTTC
TRBJ1-1 | 14 | . | many | TRBV6-4 | CASSDSSLGTEAFF | TGTGCCAGCAGTGACTCCTCTCTCGGCACTGAAGCTTTCTTT
TRBJ2-1 | 15 | . | few | TRBV6-1 | CASRGGAGLYNEQFF | TGTGCCAGCCGTGGGGGGGCAGGGTTGTACAATGAGCAGTTCTTC
TRBJ2-7 | 14 | . | . | TRBV9 | CASSVGSLESEQYF | TGTGCCAGCAGCGTCGGGAGTCTAGAATCCGAGCAGTACTTC
TRBJ1-1 | 15 | . | many | TRBV5-1 | CASSFAGGGGTEAFF | TGCGCCAGCAGCTTTGCCGGGGGAGGGGGCACTGAAGCTTTCTTT
TRBJ1-5 | 14 | . | once | TRBV2 | CASSPVSGNQPQHF | TGTGCCAGCAGTCCCGTTTCGGGGAATCAGCCCCAGCATTTT
TRBJ2-7 | 15 | . | many | TRBV3-1 | CASSQGIDFSYEQYF | TGTGCCAGCAGCCAAGGAATCGACTTCTCCTACGAGCAGTACTTC
TRBJ1-1 | 15 | . | many | TRBV5-1 | CASSLVTGTNTEAFF | TGCGCCAGCAGCTTGGTGACAGGAACGAACACTGAAGCTTTCTTT
TRBJ2-1 | 18 | TRBD2 | many | TRBV20-1 | CSARDALAGGAGYNEQFF | TGCAGTGCTAGAGATGCCCTAGCGGGAGGGGCTGGATACAATGAGCAGTTCTTC
TRBJ2-5 | 13 | TRBD1 | many | TRBV28 | CASSLGQGGTQYF | TGTGCCAGCAGCTTGGGACAGGGGGGGACCCAGTACTTC
TRBJ1-1 | 13 | . | once | TRBV18 | CASSPTEGTEAFF | TGTGCCAGCTCACCAACGGAGGGCACTGAAGCTTTCTTT
TRBJ1-6 | 13 | . | many | TRBV20-1 | CSARVGGGSPLHF | TGCAGTGCTAGAGTTGGCGGGGGTTCACCCCTCCACTTT
TRBJ2-7 | 15 | . | many | TRBV13 | CASSASPRSSYEQYF | TGTGCCAGCAGTGCTAGCCCGAGGAGCTCCTACGAGCAGTACTTC
TRBJ1-1 | 13 | . | few | TRBV7-9 | CASSRFGDTEAFF | TGTGCCAGCAGCCGGTTCGGGGACACTGAAGCTTTCTTT
TRBJ1-2 | 16 | TRBD1 | . | TRBV12-5 | CASGLVHTGQGKCYTF | TGTGCTAGTGGTTTGGTACACACGGGACAGGGTAAGTGCTACACCTTC